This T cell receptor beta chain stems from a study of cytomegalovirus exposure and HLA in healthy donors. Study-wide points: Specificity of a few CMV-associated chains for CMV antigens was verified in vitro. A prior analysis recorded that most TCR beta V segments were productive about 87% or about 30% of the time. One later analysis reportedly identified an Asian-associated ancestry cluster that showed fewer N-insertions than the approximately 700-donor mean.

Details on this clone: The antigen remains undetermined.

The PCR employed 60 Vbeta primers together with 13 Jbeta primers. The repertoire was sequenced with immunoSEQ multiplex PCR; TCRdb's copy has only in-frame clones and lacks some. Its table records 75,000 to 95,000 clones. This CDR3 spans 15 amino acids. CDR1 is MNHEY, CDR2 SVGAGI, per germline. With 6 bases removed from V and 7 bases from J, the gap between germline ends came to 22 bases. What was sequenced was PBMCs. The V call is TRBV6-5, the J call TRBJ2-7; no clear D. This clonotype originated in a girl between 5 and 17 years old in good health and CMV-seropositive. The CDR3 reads CASSPIPMRPGEQYF. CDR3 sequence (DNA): TGTGCCAGCAGCCCCATCCCCATGCGGCCCGGGGAGCAGTACTTC.